This is a list of T cell receptor beta chains from one sample in a study of glioma-infiltrating T cells after dendritic cell vaccination. Only in-frame clones appear in the TCRdb table, and some are missing; sequencing was by immunoSEQ multiplex PCR. Here the sample spans about 92,000 clones, over 75% being singletons. The material was blood, obtained before dendritic cell vaccination. The origin of the receptors is a human donor with glioblastoma. Both conserved end residues are trimmed from each CDR3. Each record gives: V gene, CDR3 length, J gene, CDR3 protein.

>TRBV20-1|9|TRBJ2-3
SAFGQDTQY
>TRBV13|13|TRBJ2-2
ASIKSERGTGELF
>TRBV27|11|TRBJ1-5
ASSLYGDRVEH
>TRBV14|13|TRBJ2-3
ASSQDASWRDTQY
>TRBV16|13|TRBJ1-2
ASSRPGQSNYGYT
>TRBV19|13|TRBJ2-5
ASSPGQPDGGTQY
>TRBV4-2|16|TRBJ2-2
ASSQVDRVGSWAGELF
>TRBV7-6|12|TRBJ1-1
ASSPGQGYTEAF
>TRBV4-2|13|TRBJ2-3
ASSQTSGGWDTQY
>TRBV28|12|TRBJ1-3
ASDHGGTGNTIY
>TRBV5-1|11|TRBJ2-5
ASSLDPGETQY
>TRBV5-1|14|TRBJ1-2
ASSLGGVQANYGYT
>TRBV25-1|13|TRBJ2-7
ASSESGRLAYEQY
>TRBV7-3|12|TRBJ2-1
ASSPGQGPNEQF
>TRBV6-5|13|TRBJ1-4
ASSYSQGADEKLF